This section outlines one T cell receptor beta chain sequence together with its context. Its specific antigen is unknown. There are no base qualities to consult, and no much larger clone falls within one base. These data come from a study of cytomegalovirus exposure and HLA in healthy donors (dated by TCRdb to 2016 to 2017). As for the study more broadly: An earlier analysis of approximately 550 of the donors reported 250 to 300 Gb of sequence data and more than 90 million unique TCR beta sequences from around 200 million T cells. Donor age, sex, ethnicity and CMV serostatus were collected together with the repertoire data. An early release covering about 600 HLA-typed donors comprised approximately 290 gigabases of sequencing data and 85 million or so unique TCR sequences. The later analysis used no new phenotypic data to find candidate immune exposures, relying instead on TCR beta sequences and their occurrence across donors. The study was designed to test whether signatures of past pathogen exposure could be identified by cataloging public T cell receptors. The study profiled the T cell repertoires of fewer than 850 subjects by immunosequencing and related them to cytomegalovirus serostatus. The genetic ancestry cluster associated with self-reported Caucasian donors included over 65% of the approximately 400 genotyped donors. An earlier analysis of approximately 580 of the donors used high-throughput TCR beta sequencing to judge whether each TCR beta V gene segment behaved as functional or pseudogenic. A later genetic analysis used genome-wide SNP genotypes for about 60% of the roughly 670 donors, treating that subset as a discovery cohort. Typing coverage varied by locus: about 620-630 donors for A, B, C, DRB1 and DQB1; more than 500 for DQA1; more than 600 for DPA1; roughly 470 for DPB1. A handful of DR-DQ haplotypes were treated as single units for association and clustering because of strong linkage in the cohort. Across 300 to 500 genotyped donors of the cohort, an average of about 240,000 unique TCR beta nucleotide sequences per donor were sequenced, and approximately 17% of those sequences were non-productive. Besides the first cohort of around 670 subjects, a separate validation cohort made up of about 120 different subjects was used. All discovery cohort repertoires had been generated on a single sequencing platform. To study patterns of TCR occurrence, a later analysis re-analyzed previously published TCR beta repertoires from around 700 donors and added high-resolution HLA genotyping. The study combined high-throughput TCR immunosequencing, statistical association of individual TCRs with disease status, and machine learning to predict cytomegalovirus infection status. Both class I and class II loci were covered by HLA typing, at four-digit resolution. What the research found in general, with its limitations: A later analysis associated about 17,000 TCR beta sequences with specific HLA alleles at a false discovery rate of 0.05. Correlated functional status among segregating V segments might reflect linkage disequilibrium, but an unknown experimental factor could not be ruled out. The study listed 164 TCR beta chains as associated with cytomegalovirus. In an earlier analysis of approximately 590 of the donors, most TCR beta V segments appeared in productive rearrangements about 87% or about 30% of the time, broadly matching IMGT annotations. The earlier analysis of approximately 590 of the donors excluded approximately 15 rarely observed V segments, including chromosome 9 orphons, because counts were too low. In a later analysis, HLA-associated TCR beta chains showed more clonal expansion and lower generation probabilities than non-associated chains that were equally common. The authors suggested that the approach could potentially be extended to other disease states and immunological phenotypes. Some IMGT-functional V segments, including TRBV6-2 and TRBV6-3, could not be distinguished by the 87-base-pair reads and were therefore excluded. V-gene and J-gene trimming of TCR beta chains was associated with a missense DCLRE1C variant in a later genetic analysis, and the association was replicated in an independent cohort. A later genetic analysis reported fewer N-insertions in productive TCRs among donors in an Asian-associated ancestry cluster than the approximately 670-donor mean. In both the original and validation cohorts, the classifier was reported to diagnose cytomegalovirus status with high specificity and sensitivity. In vitro tests confirmed that a few of the cytomegalovirus-associated TCR beta chains recognize cytomegalovirus antigens. Because some donors lacked HLA typing at each locus, the association tests relied only on the typed subset. While some public TCRs were present in many individuals, most TCR sequences turned up only very rarely across donors. In a later analysis, most CMV-associated TCR beta chains were found to appear HLA-restricted, with HLA associations seemingly driven largely by CMV exposure. This cohort had only TCR beta chains sequenced, and the lack of alpha or paired-chain data limited which features could be detected. The only immune exposure information available for the cohort was CMV serostatus. In a later analysis, TCR association rates were found to vary across HLA loci, with the most associated TCRs seen for DRB1 alleles and the fewest for HLA-C alleles. A further reported finding was that TCR beta sequences accurately predicted the HLA-A and HLA-B alleles for most subjects in the first cohort. Sequencing depth was assumed to be roughly uniform across donors in the presence/absence analyses, though that assumption may not hold. Several of the top co-occurrence clusters appeared to be linked to parvovirus B19, influenza, CMV and Epstein-Barr virus, according to a later analysis. Strong co-occurrence of HLA alleles, especially DR and DQ, made assigning TCR associations to individual alleles difficult. The sequencing pipeline was judged likely to have produced a cluster of highly shared sequence variants as a technical artifact.

Here V drops 0 bases and J drops 4 bases, and the junction holds 5 bases not matched to any gene. The CDR3, cysteine through phenylalanine, is 17 amino acids long. Kept here is only the CDR3 DNA, which spans 51 bases and is read in frame from base 1. CDR1 and CDR2 (ENHRY, SYGVKD) derive from the germline V gene. To prepare the library, the immunoSEQ multiplex PCR assay was applied. For the multiplex PCR, a mixture combining 60 forward primers for TCR Vbeta segments and 13 reverse primers for TCR Jbeta segments was used. Amplification of the CDR3 region of rearranged TCR beta genes was performed with a multiplex PCR assay on genomic DNA. On the Illumina HiSeq System, the amplified TCR beta libraries were sequenced as 87-base-pair reads. Per the authors' processing: A later analysis counted approximately 76 million unique TCR beta chains across the 666 repertoires, and some 12 million of these chains were shared by at least two donors. Raw reads were error-corrected and collapsed into unique sequences with a nearest-neighbor algorithm that merged closely related sequences to remove PCR and sequencing errors. To assign V, D and J gene segments, CDR3 sequences were aligned to IMGT reference sequences. For a sequence to be retained, at least a six-nucleotide match to both a V gene segment and a J gene segment was required. Rearrangements were called productive when the CDR3 lacked stop codons and stayed in frame with V and J; all others were non-productive. CDR3 was defined by IMGT convention, running from the second conserved V-encoded cysteine to the conserved J-encoded phenylalanine. In an earlier analysis of just under 600 of the donors, sequences lacking an unambiguous match to a single V gene segment were excluded. An earlier analysis of fewer than 650 of the donors classified V segments as functional when productive rearrangements were above 56.7% and as segregating when the standard deviation between donors was above 5%. A statistical classification framework was developed to diagnose cytomegalovirus status using the catalog of TCR beta chain sequences. A later analysis assigned V and J genes by comparing TCR nucleotide sequences with IMGT/GENE-DB human TR gene sequences. The TCRdist pipeline was used in a later analysis to assign CDR3 sequences and most-parsimonious VDJ recombination scenarios. In a later analysis, each TCR beta chain was defined by its CDR3 amino acid sequence together with its V-gene family, and reads lacking a unique V-gene family were excluded. As a way to deal with suspected cross-contamination and a sequencing artifact, a later analysis dropped hundreds of nucleotide sequences that were highly shared and had low generation probability. For each public chain, a later analysis derived a clonal expansion index from normalized ranks of inferred template counts within each repertoire. Generation probabilities in a later analysis came from a VDJ recombination model fitted to out-of-frame rearrangements, and those results were checked against IGoR. In a later analysis, TCR-TCR, TCR-HLA and TCR-CMV co-occurrence was scored with hypergeometric tests, and a repertoire-size bias correction was applied to TCR pairs. False discovery rates were estimated in a later analysis by permuting HLA or CMV assignments 20 times. A later analysis grouped co-occurring TCRs with DBSCAN, adding TCRdist sequence similarity when clustering within HLA-allele-positive subsets. Co-occurrence clustering excluded repertoires with fewer than 30,000 or more than 120,000 public chains, plus five with anomalous nucleotide sharing. In TCRdb, the immuneACCESS table is reduced to in-frame sequences with V and J assigned. These tables do not hold every clone; where another copy was compared, an unresolved V gene accounts for under half, and the others remain unexplained. From that table come the V and J calls and clone size; the DNA was used to work out D and trimming. This sample has some 150,000 clones in its table, and roughly nine tenths of those were observed once. The leading ten clones occupy about 0.93% of the sample.

The cohort consisted of some 670 healthy bone marrow donors. At the time of sampling, all cohort members were nominally healthy, though unrecorded immune exposures were likely present. The donor tested CMV seronegative, placing the donor among the 352 seronegative members of the cohort. Every donor gave a peripheral blood sample, and the peripheral blood mononuclear cells from that sample were used for TCR beta sequencing. The Qiagen DNeasy Blood Extraction Kit was used to extract genomic DNA from the blood cell samples. Material for sequencing was PBMCs. This receptor was obtained from a woman in her 30s in good health and CMV-seronegative. The chain employs TRBV10-3 and TRBJ2-1, and 11 junction bases match TRBD2. The nucleotide sequence reads TGTGCCATCAGTGAGTCCACTAGCGGGGGATTTTACAATGAGCAGTTCTTC. Its translation reads: CAISESTSGGFYNEQFF.